Sequencing of this T cell receptor (beta chain) was carried out in a study of shared clonotypes between healthy human individuals. Broader study findings: Several donors had 5% to 6% of their naive CD4 clonotypes in common. Sequencing depth was predicted to influence how clonotypes are shared among donors. The study found lower generation probabilities in non-shared clonotypes than in those shared by all four donors.

The CDR3 is made up of 16 amino acids. Germline V gives CDR1 SQVTM, CDR2 ANQGSEA. V lost 2 bases and J lost 7; bases outside the gene matches: 16. Under the authors' procedure: Filtering differed for immunoSEQ, which gave only junction sequences without quality scores. The table came from immunoSEQ multiplex PCR; TCRdb's copy has only in-frame clones and leaves some out. From that table come the V and J calls and clone size; the DNA was used to work out D and trimming. The data hold over a million clones, with roughly 96% observed a single time. This clone occurred once. The antigen remains undetermined.

This chain joins TRBV29-1 and TRBJ2-7; TRBD1 agrees at 8 bases. Material for sequencing was naive CD4+ T cells sorted from blood. Regarding subset: CD45RA+ positively selected. The clonotype was recovered from a man aged 25-40 years in good health. CDR3 residues: CSVERTGGSRGLEQYF. DNA of the CDR3: TGCAGCGTTGAACGTACCGGGGGATCCAGGGGGCTTGAGCAGTACTTC.